This TCR beta chain was obtained from a study of cytomegalovirus exposure and HLA in healthy donors. Across the whole study: The same platform was used for the approximately 110 validation repertoires and the approximately 670 first-cohort repertoires, a later analysis reported.

The V gene end was trimmed by 3 bases and the J gene end by 5 bases; junction bases not matched to a gene: 8. This CDR3 spans 17 amino acids. Germline V gene data show CDR1 as SNHLY and CDR2 as FYNNEI. The method was immunoSEQ multiplex PCR; TCRdb's version includes in-frame clones alone and lacks a portion of them. The sample lists about 160,000 clones; roughly 89% were seen once. General observations from the study: Specificity of a few CMV-associated chains for CMV antigens was verified in vitro.

About this clone: What it recognizes is unknown.

The sample consisted of PBMCs. This clonotype was obtained from a woman aged 18-29 years in good health and CMV-seropositive. The chain employs TRBV2 and TRBJ2-2; 11 bases agree with TRBD2. CDR3 region: CASSEGPPSGRTGELFF. Written as DNA, the CDR3 is TGTGCCAGCAGTGAGGGTCCGCCTAGCGGGAGGACCGGGGAGCTGTTTTTT.